A single sample gave rise to the 25 T cell receptor beta chains below, sequenced in a study of identical twins. Each CDR3 protein gets one entry after TCRdb re-called the 5' RACE reads with MiXCR. The table includes 300,000 to 400,000 distinct CDR3 sequences, 9% to 15% detected once. These data were likewise used in another study, on yellow fever vaccine responses in identical twins.

The sequencing sample was made of CD8+ T cells sorted from blood. These receptors were collected from a young woman in good health.

This clonotype has a handful of counts. This chain joins TRBV3-1 and TRBJ2-3, with TRBD2 matching over 12 bases. The CDR3 runs 15 residues. Germline V gives CDR1 LGHDT, CDR2 YNNKEL (reference sequence). With 7 bases clipped from V and 4 bases from J, the junction kept 6 bases outside the gene matches. The CDR3 nucleotides read TGTGCCAGCACCATCCTAGCGGGAGGGCCAGATACGCAGTATTTT. Translation: CASTILAGGPDTQYF.

The chain joins TRBV7-3 to TRBJ2-5; TRBD2 agrees at 9 bases. J gave up 1 base and V 2 bases, and 5 bases lay outside the gene matches. Germline V gene data show CDR1 as SGHTA and CDR2 as FQGTGA. There are 16 residues in the CDR3. The CDR3 protein is CASSLVGGRVQETQYF. The CDR3 bases are TGTGCCAGCAGCTTAGTGGGCGGGAGGGTCCAAGAGACCCAGTACTTC.

J is TRBJ2-3 and V is TRBV28; 11 nucleotides agree with TRBD2. Losses at the gene ends were 4 bases for V and 2 bases for J; bases not matched to a gene: 11. Germline CDR1 is MDHEN and CDR2 is SYDVKM. The CDR3 has 18 amino acids. This chain's CDR3 is CASSWASTSGVPTDTQYF. CDR3 nucleotides: TGTGCCAGCAGTTGGGCATCGACTAGCGGGGTCCCCACAGATACGCAGTATTTT.

This clonotype has ten or more counts. The rearrangement joins TRBV2 to TRBJ2-1; weak D call: TRBD1 (5 bases). CDR3 length: 18 residues. The V gene's germline CDR1 is SNHLY and CDR2 FYNNEI. V dropped 6 bases and J dropped 0 bases, with 21 bases sitting between them. The CDR3 DNA reads as TGTGCCAGCAGACGAATTGGGGCAGGGCTATACTCCTACAATGAGCAGTTCTTC. Residues: CASRRIGAGLYSYNEQFF.

This clonotype was counted a few times. V gene TRBV3-1 combines with J gene TRBJ2-3; no clear D. V lost 1 base, J lost 4 bases, and 9 bases lay in between. The CDR3 is 14 residues long. Per germline, CDR1 LGHDT and CDR2 YNNKEL (reference sequence). The chain's CDR3 is CASSQGGEADTQYF. The DNA for the CDR3 is TGTGCCAGCAGCCAAGGTGGGGAAGCAGATACGCAGTATTTT.

This clonotype occurred a few times. A much larger clonotype is one base distant, so this may be a read error. This rearrangement joins TRBV6-1 to TRBJ2-1; the D gene is possibly TRBD1 (5 bases). This CDR3 region has 13 residues. Looked up from germline, CDR1 is MNHNS and CDR2 is SASEGT. The CDR3 nucleotides read TGTGCCAGCAGCCTCGACAGCTACAATGAGCGGTTCTTC. This codes for CASSLDSYNERFF.

This clonotype was found a few times. The rearrangement uses TRBV2 and TRBJ2-7; 7 nucleotides agree with TRBD2. The CDR3 is made up of 15 amino acids. V trimming: 2 bases; J trimming: 0 bases; junction bases outside the gene matches: 4. From germline, CDR1 is SNHLY and CDR2 FYNNEI. The CDR3 spells CASSEWGRASYEQYF. The CDR3 DNA sequence: TGTGCCAGCAGTGAATGGGGGAGGGCCTCCTACGAGCAGTACTTC.

This clonotype was detected a few times. The CDR3 region has the DNA TGTGCCAGCAGCTTATACAGTTATTCCGAGCAGTACTTC. This encodes CASSLYSYSEQYF. The chain joins TRBV7-2 to TRBJ2-7; D unclear. CDR1 is SGHTA and CDR2 is FQGNSA in the germline V gene. V shed 2 bases and J shed 6 bases, with 11 bases lying between them. The CDR3 spans 13 residues. Looking up the rest from reference TRBV7-2 and TRBJ2-7 gives the full variable domain: GAGVSQSPSNKVTEKGKDVELRCDPISGHTALYWYRQSLGQGLEFLIYFQGNSAPDKSGLPSDRFSAERTGGSVSTLTIQRTQQEDSAVYLCASSLYSYSEQYFGPGTRLTVT.

V gene TRBV9 combines with J gene TRBJ2-1; weak D call: TRBD1 (6 bases). V dropped 3 bases and J dropped 8 bases, with 9 bases sitting between them. Per germline, CDR1 SGDLS and CDR2 YYNGEE. This CDR3 has 12 residues. CDR3 in DNA: TGTGCCAGCAGCGCGGCAGGGGATGAGCAGTTCTTC. It encodes CASSAAGDEQFF.

V is TRBV7-9 and J is TRBJ2-2, with D perhaps matching TRBD1 (5 bases). Deletions cut 1 base from V and 0 bases from J, with 6 bases between. Germline V gene sequence: CDR1 SEHNR, CDR2 FQNEAQ (reference sequence). The CDR3 is 15 residues long. Written as DNA, the CDR3 is TGTGCCAGCAGCTTAGTAGGGGCGAACACCGGGGAGCTGTTTTTT. It translates to CASSLVGANTGELFF.

The table lists this clonotype with a few counts. The chain recombines TRBV7-9 with TRBJ2-7; possibly TRBD1 for D (5 bases). CDR1 is SEHNR and CDR2 is FQNEAQ in the germline V gene (reference sequence). V was shortened by 3 bases and J by 7 bases, with 16 bases between the two germline ends. The CDR3 has 14 residues. The CDR3 region is CASSFVGAPMEQYF. CDR3 sequence (DNA): TGTGCCAGCAGCTTCGTTGGGGCTCCGATGGAGCAGTACTTC.

The J gene is TRBJ2-7, the V gene TRBV3-1; D unresolved. The ends were cut back, 0 bases at V and 7 bases at J, with 10 bases in the middle. The CDR3 has 13 residues. CDR1 and CDR2 (germline): LGHDT, YNNKEL (reference sequence). The CDR3 nucleotides read TGTGCCAGCAGCCAAGATTCGTCTGGGGAGCAGTACTTC. Protein sequence: CASSQDSSGEQYF.

This clonotype was found a few times. The rearrangement joins TRBV5-5 to TRBJ2-7; D may be TRBD1 (6 bases). The germline V gene has CDR1 SGHKS and CDR2 YYEKEE (reference sequence). The CDR3 spans 13 residues. Trimming removed 3 bases from V and 1 base from J, with 8 bases in between. In DNA form, the CDR3 reads TGTGCCAGCAGCTACAGGGAATCCTACGAGCAGTACTTC. Translating gives CASSYRESYEQYF.

This chain connects TRBV5-4 to TRBJ2-1, with TRBD2 identical over 14 bases. The V segment lost 3 bases and the J segment 0 bases; nucleotides outside the gene matches: 8. CDR1 is SGHNT and CDR2 is YYREEE in the germline V gene (reference sequence). The CDR3 has 19 residues. DNA of the CDR3: TGTGCCAGCAGCTCCGGACTAGCGGGGGGTCTCAGCTCCTACAATGAGCAGTTCTTC. It specifies CASSSGLAGGLSSYNEQFF. Full variable domain (remainder filled in from reference TRBV5-4 and TRBJ2-1): ETGVTQSPTHLIKTRGQQVTLRCSSQSGHNTVSWYQQALGQGPQFIFQYYREEENGRGNFPPRFSGLQFPNYSSELNVNALELDDSALYLCASSSGLAGGLSSYNEQFFGPGTRLTVL.

This chain joins TRBV20-1 and TRBJ2-7; 10 bases are shared with TRBD1. Trimming cost V 6 bases and J 3 bases; bases outside gene matches: 5. CDR1 is DFQATT, CDR2 SNEGSKA, per germline (reference sequence). This CDR3 is built from 13 residues. Written as DNA, the CDR3 is TGCAGTGCCCGACGGACAGGGGGCTACGAGCAGTACGTC. Protein: CSARRTGGYEQYV.

This clonotype was counted only a few times. J is TRBJ2-3 and V is TRBV28, with D possibly TRBD2 on 6 matching bases. The V gene's germline CDR1 is MDHEN and CDR2 SYDVKM. V was cut by 6 bases and J by 2 bases, with 12 bases left in between. The CDR3 is 14 amino acids. DNA for the CDR3: TGTGCCAGCAGCACCGGAGGGCTCACAGATACGCAGTATTTT. Translation gives CASSTGGLTDTQYF. Using reference TRBV28 and TRBJ2-3 for the parts outside the CDR3, the full variable domain is DVKVTQSSRYLVKRTGEKVFLECVQDMDHENMFWYRQDPGLGLRLIYFSYDVKMKEKGDIPEGYSVSREKKERFSLILESASTNQTSMYLCASSTGGLTDTQYFGPGTRLTVL.

J is TRBJ2-1 and V is TRBV20-1; 11 nucleotides line up with TRBD2. With V trimmed by 4 bases and J by 4 bases, 3 bases remained unmatched. Germline V gene data show CDR1 as DFQATT and CDR2 as SNEGSKA (reference sequence). This CDR3 comprises 14 residues. The CDR3 loop reads CSATGLAAYNEQFF. In nucleotides, the CDR3 is TGCAGTGCTACGGGACTAGCGGCTTACAATGAGCAGTTCTTC.

The V and J genes are TRBV6-1 and TRBJ2-7, with D perhaps assigned TRBD1 or TRBD2 (5 bases each). The CDR3 totals 14 residues. Per germline, CDR1 MNHNS and CDR2 SASEGT. Trimming removed 8 bases from V and 7 bases from J, with 21 bases in between. Written as DNA, the CDR3 is TGTGCCAGCGCCGGTCAGGGACCCTTTGATGAGCAGTACGTC. Residues: CASAGQGPFDEQYV.

In this sample, this clonotype turned up a few times. This chain links TRBV9 with TRBJ2-7; TRBD2 aligns across 11 bases. Germline V gene sequence: CDR1 SGDLS, CDR2 YYNGEE. The ends lost 0 bases at V and 6 bases at J; junction bases unmatched: 2. The CDR3 runs to 14 residues. The CDR3 DNA sequence: TGTGCCAGCAGCGTAGAACTAGCGGGAGCCGAGCAGTACTTC. Residues: CASSVELAGAEQYF.

The table lists this clonotype with many counts. The chain couples TRBV12-3 or TRBV12-4 to TRBJ2-1, with TRBD2 matching 12 bases. The CDR3 loop spans 16 amino acids. V shed 6 bases and J 5 bases; nucleotides not matched to a gene: 8. The CDR3 is CASSRPTSGSHNEQFF. In nucleotides, the CDR3 is TGTGCCAGCAGCCGCCCGACTAGCGGGAGCCACAATGAGCAGTTCTTC.

At least ten counts were recorded for this clonotype. The chain couples TRBV12-3 or TRBV12-4 to TRBJ1-5; D possibly corresponds to TRBD1 (6 bases). The CDR3 is 13 residues long. The germline V and J ends were trimmed by 7 bases and 9 bases, with 16 bases remaining between them. CDR3 protein: CASTSTTGRPQHF. The CDR3 coding sequence is TGTGCCAGCACCAGCACGACAGGTAGGCCCCAGCATTTT.

This clonotype was detected many times. The chain couples TRBV5-5 to TRBJ1-5, with a possible D match to TRBD1 (5 bases). The V gene lost 4 bases and the J gene lost 7 bases, with 15 bases spanning the gap. The germline V gene encodes CDR1 SGHKS and CDR2 YYEKEE (reference sequence). The CDR3 is made up of 14 amino acids. CDR3 DNA sequence: TGTGCCAGCAGCCCTGGGGGAGGGCTCCAGCCCCAGCATTTT. It yields the protein CASSPGGGLQPQHF.

There are a few counts of this clonotype. This chain's CDR3 is CASSLASGTDTQYF. The DNA for the CDR3 is TGTGCCAGCAGTTTGGCTAGCGGCACAGATACGCAGTATTTT. The gene calls are TRBV12-3 or TRBV12-4 and TRBJ2-3; D perhaps matches TRBD2 (6 bases). This CDR3 is 14 amino acids long. V shed 3 bases and J shed 1 base, with 8 bases lying between them.

This chain connects TRBV27 to TRBJ1-4; D is possibly TRBD1 (5 bases). Per the germline V gene, CDR1 is MNHEY and CDR2 is SMNVEV (reference sequence). This CDR3 has 15 amino acids. The V end was cut by 8 bases, the J end by 0 bases, with 13 bases between. DNA of the CDR3: TGTGCCAGCGGTAGTTGGGACGCAACTAATGAAAAACTGTTTTTT. Protein sequence: CASGSWDATNEKLFF.

This clonotype showed up just a few times. The chain is built from TRBV20-1 and TRBJ2-1; 8 bases fit TRBD2. This CDR3 is 15 amino acids long. V shed 2 bases and J 2 bases; nucleotides not matched to a gene: 5. Germline CDR1 is DFQATT and CDR2 is SNEGSKA (reference sequence). The CDR3 here is CSARSAGGTYNEQFF. Here the CDR3 DNA reads TGCAGTGCTAGATCGGCGGGGGGTACCTACAATGAGCAGTTCTTC.